Listed here are 30 T cell receptor beta chains from one sample, sequenced in a study of blood T cell repertoires in COVID-19. Method: immunoSEQ multiplex PCR; TCRdb's copy keeps in-frame clones and lacks some. The table has about 400,000 clones, over 85% seen once; the top ten hold 1.5% to 2%. The sequenced sample consisted of PBMCs or T cells enriched from blood (not recorded which). The receptor source for this set is a woman aged 25 to 39 who had recovered from COVID-19.

This chain's CDR3 is CASRKQGVNTIYF. CDR3 nucleotide sequence: TGTGCCAGCAGAAAACAGGGGGTAAACACCATATATTTT. V usage is TRBV28 and J usage is TRBJ1-3; 8 bases map to TRBD1. The CDR3 sequence is 13 residues long. The J segment lost 6 bases and the V segment lost 6 bases, leaving 4 bases of the junction unmatched. Germline V lookup: CDR1 MDHEN, CDR2 SYDVKM.

The CDR3 bases are TGTGCCATCAGTGGGCTGGGCGCGGGGGACAATGAGCAGTTCTTC. Translation: CAISGLGAGDNEQFF. V and J are TRBV10-3 and TRBJ2-1; 7 positions agree with TRBD2. Germline CDR1 is ENHRY and CDR2 is SYGVKD. The CDR3 loop spans 15 amino acids. J lost 5 bases, V lost 4 bases, and 8 bases had no gene match.

V usage is TRBV15 and J usage is TRBJ1-4; tentative D call: TRBD1 (6 bases). The V gene's germline CDR1 is LNHNV and CDR2 YYDKDF (reference sequence). V gave up 1 base and J gave up 6 bases, with 12 bases separating them. The CDR3 has 15 residues. The CDR3 sequence: CATSRVGGGDEKLFF. DNA of the CDR3: TGTGCCACCAGCAGAGTGGGGGGGGGCGATGAAAAACTGTTTTTT.

The chain is built from TRBV19 and TRBJ2-7; D might be TRBD1 (6 bases). The germline V gene encodes CDR1 LNHDA and CDR2 SQIVND (reference sequence). V lost 0 bases to trimming and J lost 1 base, with 7 bases between them. This CDR3 contains 14 residues. CDR3 DNA sequence: TGTGCCAGTAGTATAGACGGACAGTCCTACGAGCAGTACTTC. This gives the protein CASSIDGQSYEQYF.

The chain employs TRBV23-1 and TRBJ2-7; no reliable D call. TRBV23-1 belongs to the ORF category, with a function that is uncertain. V gave up 8 bases and J gave up 7 bases, with 27 bases separating them. The CDR3 loop spans 16 amino acids. The chain's CDR3 is CASVPFLVARMTEQYF. In DNA, the CDR3 is TGCGCCAGCGTCCCATTTTTGGTGGCCAGGATGACGGAGCAGTACTTC.

V and J are TRBV7-9 and TRBJ2-7, with a tentative D call TRBD1 (5 bases). The CDR3 length is 13 residues. Germline V gene data show CDR1 as SEHNR and CDR2 as FQNEAQ (reference sequence). V was pared by 2 bases and J by 2 bases, with 7 bases between. CDR3 protein: CASSLLGAYEQYF. CDR3 coding DNA: TGTGCCAGCAGCTTATTAGGGGCCTACGAGCAGTACTTC.

The chain combines TRBV3-1 (or the pseudogene TRBV3-2) with TRBJ2-2; D might be TRBD2 (5 bases). CDR1 and CDR2 from the germline V gene are LGHDT and YNNKEL (reference sequence). CDR3 length equals 13 residues. V was trimmed by 6 bases and J by 3 bases, leaving 8 bases between them. CDR3 DNA sequence: TGTGCCAGCAGGCTGAGGGACACCGGGGAGCTGTTTTTT. This sequence encodes CASRLRDTGELFF.

Concerning this clone: This sample also contains other DNA sequences that code for the same CDR3. This chain uses TRBV7-3 with TRBJ2-1, with 11 bases lining up with TRBD2. Germline-derived CDR1 and CDR2 are SGHTA and FQGTGA. CDR3 length equals 15 residues. V lost 2 bases to trimming and J lost 4 bases; unmatched junction nucleotides: 1. CDR3 amino acids: CASSLGLAGYNEQFF. The CDR3 nucleotides read TGTGCCAGCAGCTTAGGACTAGCGGGTTACAATGAGCAGTTCTTC.

The V call is TRBV5-4, the J call TRBJ2-7; 7 bases map to TRBD1. The CDR3 has 15 amino acids. Germline V gives CDR1 SGHNT, CDR2 YYREEE (reference sequence). Trimming took 4 bases from V and 2 from J; bases not matched to a gene: 9. This chain's CDR3 is CASSPIGQGAYEQYF. CDR3 coding DNA: TGTGCCAGCAGCCCTATTGGGCAGGGGGCCTACGAGCAGTACTTC.

V usage is TRBV6-5 and J usage is TRBJ1-3; no clear D. CDR3 length: 14 amino acids. The V gene lost 11 bases and the J gene lost 0 bases, with 14 bases spanning the gap. CDR1 and CDR2 from the germline V gene are MNHEY and SVGAGI. The DNA for the CDR3 is TGTGCCTCGCAACCCGGGAGCTCTGGAAACACCATATATTTT. This encodes CASQPGSSGNTIYF.

The chain uses TRBV5-1 and TRBJ1-1; 7 nucleotides line up with TRBD1. CDR3 length: 14 residues. Germline values: CDR1 SGHRS, CDR2 YFSETQ. Germline trimming cut 3 bases from V and 4 bases from J; bases unmatched to any gene: 6. CDR3 sequence (DNA): TGCGCCAGCAGCTCGGGACAGCGGGCCACTGAAGCTTTCTTT. Amino acids: CASSSGQRATEAFF.

This rearrangement joins TRBV15 to TRBJ2-5; no clear D gene. Trimming took off 3 bases at V and 2 bases at J, with 13 bases between the two ends. From germline, CDR1 is LNHNV and CDR2 YYDKDF (reference sequence). This CDR3 is built from 15 residues. The CDR3 nucleotides read TGTGCCACCAGCAGCCGCGCAGGCTTTCAAGAGACCCAGTACTTC. Its translation is CATSSRAGFQETQYF.

This sequence joins TRBV12-5 and TRBJ2-7, with D uncertain. Germline assignment: CDR1 LGHNT and CDR2 FRNRAP. Trimming removed 0 bases at V and 3 bases at J, with 12 bases between. The CDR3 has 15 residues. The CDR3 coding sequence is TGTGCTAGTGGTTTGGTACGAGGCAGCCACTACGAGCAGTACTTC. Its protein product is CASGLVRGSHYEQYF.

The gene calls are TRBV15 and TRBJ1-5, with D perhaps matching TRBD1 (6 bases). CDR1 is LNHNV, CDR2 YYDKDF, per germline (reference sequence). Trimming left V 0 bases short and J 5 bases short, with 20 bases between. The CDR3 contains 18 residues. The CDR3 region is CATSRDPVGGAPYQPQHF. DNA of the CDR3: TGTGCCACCAGCAGAGATCCGGTAGGGGGGGCGCCTTATCAGCCCCAGCATTTT.

V usage is TRBV5-1 and J usage is TRBJ2-1, with a tentative D call TRBD2 (6 bases). V was cut by 1 base and J by 9 bases, with 17 bases left in between. Germline CDR1 is SGHRS and CDR2 is YFSETQ. The CDR3 sequence is 15 residues long. CDR3 region: CASSLWPGDESEQFF. CDR3 nucleotides: TGCGCCAGCAGCTTGTGGCCGGGAGATGAAAGTGAGCAGTTCTTC.

This clone showed up just once. V and J are TRBV5-6 and TRBJ2-7; D gene ambiguous. Per germline, CDR1 SGHDT and CDR2 YYEEEE. V lost 2 bases and J lost 3, with 9 bases in between. CDR3 length equals 13 residues. The CDR3 coding sequence is TGTGCCAGCAGCTTACGAGAAAACTACGAGCAGTACTTC. Translation: CASSLRENYEQYF.

The chain joins TRBV2 to TRBJ2-5, with D uncertain. Looked up from germline, CDR1 is SNHLY and CDR2 is FYNNEI. With 4 bases removed from V and 7 bases from J, the gap between germline ends came to 13 bases. This CDR3 is 13 amino acids long. CDR3 nucleotides: TGTGCCAGCAGTGCACCCTTGTCAGGGACCCAGTACTTC. Protein sequence: CASSAPLSGTQYF.

In DNA form, the CDR3 reads TGTGCCAGCAGCCAAACAGGACACTACGAGCAGTACTTC. It is translated as CASSQTGHYEQYF. The genes are TRBV3-1 (or the pseudogene TRBV3-2) and TRBJ2-7; D might be TRBD1 (5 bases). CDR3 length equals 13 residues. V was pared by 2 bases and J by 3 bases, with 8 bases between. Per germline, CDR1 LGHDT and CDR2 YNNKEL (reference sequence).

The gene calls are TRBV5-5 and TRBJ1-1; 9 bases match TRBD1. CDR1 is SGHKS, CDR2 YYEKEE, per germline (reference sequence). This CDR3 contains 18 residues. V was pared by 4 bases and J by 3 bases, with 16 bases of the junction left unmatched. The CDR3 is CASSPVFRDRVMDTEAFF. The CDR3 DNA follows: TGTGCCAGCAGCCCTGTATTCAGGGACAGGGTAATGGACACTGAAGCTTTCTTT.

The chain is built from TRBV18 and TRBJ2-5; 9 nucleotides match TRBD1. V shed 6 bases, J shed 2 bases, and the junction held 7 bases outside the gene matches. This CDR3 region has 15 residues. CDR1 and CDR2 (germline): KGHSH, LQKENI. In DNA form, the CDR3 reads TGTGCCAGCTCTCGGTCGACAGGGGGTCAAGAGACCCAGTACTTC. Protein product: CASSRSTGGQETQYF. The entire variable domain, with the rest obtained from reference TRBV18 and TRBJ2-5, is as follows: NAGVMQNPRHLVRRRGQEARLRCSPMKGHSHVYWYRQLPEEGLKFMVYLQKENIIDESGMPKERFSAEFPKEGPSILRIQQVVRGDSAAYFCASSRSTGGQETQYFGPGTRLLVL.

J is TRBJ1-1 and V is TRBV24-1, with D uncertain. Per the germline V gene, CDR1 is KGHDR and CDR2 is SFDVKD. V lost 3 bases and J lost 3, with 10 bases in between. The CDR3 consists of 14 residues. As DNA, the CDR3 is TGTGCCACCAGTGATCCCCTGGGAGACACTGAAGCTTTCTTT. Protein product: CATSDPLGDTEAFF.

This chain uses TRBV27 with TRBJ1-1; D might be TRBD1 (6 bases). This CDR3 region has 15 residues. Germline lookup yields CDR1 MNHEY and CDR2 SMNVEV (reference sequence). V gave up 3 bases and J gave up 5 bases, with 16 bases separating them. As DNA, the CDR3 is TGTGCCAGCAGTTTTGGTCGGGGGGCGAATACTGAAGCTTTCTTT. Its translation is CASSFGRGANTEAFF.

The count of this clone is one. The rearrangement links TRBV6-5 to TRBJ1-6, with 11 bases matching TRBD1. This CDR3 has 12 amino acids. V was clipped by 11 bases and J by 7 bases; unmatched bases: 1. Germline CDR1 reads MNHEY; CDR2 reads SVGAGI. The CDR3 DNA reads TGTGCCGGACAGGGGGCGAATTCACCCCTCCACTTT. This sequence encodes CAGQGANSPLHF.

The chain's CDR3 is CASSLRTSGNTYNEQFF. The CDR3 DNA reads TGTGCCAGCAGCCTCAGGACTAGCGGGAACACCTACAATGAGCAGTTCTTC. The V and J genes are TRBV14 and TRBJ2-1; 12 bases agree with TRBD2. The V segment lost 4 bases and the J segment 2 bases; nucleotides outside the gene matches: 6. CDR1 and CDR2 (germline): SGHDN, FVKESK. This CDR3 is built from 17 residues.

This chain links TRBV2 with TRBJ2-2; D is unresolved. The V end was cut by 8 bases, the J end by 5 bases, with 9 bases between. This CDR3 spans 12 amino acids. From germline, CDR1 is SNHLY and CDR2 FYNNEI. As DNA, the CDR3 is TGTGCCAGCGTACCCGCGACCGGGGAGCTGTTTTTT. Protein sequence: CASVPATGELFF.

This clone was detected a few times. CDR3 residues: CASSLRGTPYEQYF. The DNA for the CDR3 is TGTGCCAGCAGCTTAAGGGGAACCCCCTACGAGCAGTACTTC. V usage is TRBV7-9 and J usage is TRBJ2-7; possibly TRBD1 for D (5 bases). Germline lookup yields CDR1 SEHNR and CDR2 FQNEAQ (reference sequence). This CDR3 comprises 14 residues. The V and J ends lost 2 bases and 2 bases respectively, with 10 bases between them.

This clone was seen a single time. The chain is built from TRBV19 and TRBJ1-6, with 8 bases identical to TRBD1. V lost 5 bases to trimming and J lost 10 bases; unmatched junction nucleotides: 7. Germline V gene lookup returns CDR1 LNHDA and CDR2 SQIVND (reference sequence). CDR3 size: 14 residues. In DNA, the CDR3 is TGTGCCAGTAGTGGGTACAGGGGGGAGTCACCCCTCCACTTT. It codes for CASSGYRGESPLHF. The complete variable domain, with remaining parts taken from reference TRBV19 and TRBJ1-6, reads DGGITQSPKYLFRKEGQNVTLSCEQNLNHDAMYWYRQDPGQGLRLIYYSQIVNDFQKGDIAEGYSVSREKKESFPLTVTSAQKNPTAFYLCASSGYRGESPLHFGNGTRLTVT.

The chain joins TRBV4-3 to TRBJ2-7, with D uncertain. This CDR3 has 15 residues. Germline assignment: CDR1 LGHNA and CDR2 YSLEER. Trimming took off 1 base at V and 0 bases at J, with 10 bases between the two ends. This chain's CDR3 is CASSQVASSSYEQYF. The CDR3 bases are TGCGCCAGCAGCCAAGTGGCTAGTTCCTCCTACGAGCAGTACTTC.

The rearrangement joins TRBV27 to TRBJ2-1; 9 nucleotides align to TRBD2. The CDR3 totals 16 residues. The V and J ends lost 5 bases and 5 bases, in that order; junction bases with no gene match: 10. In germline, CDR1 is MNHEY, CDR2 SMNVEV (reference sequence). In DNA form, the CDR3 reads TGTGCCAGCAGTCCAAGCCTGGCGGGGGGGAACAATGAGCAGTTCTTC. Its translation: CASSPSLAGGNNEQFF.

V usage is TRBV11-1 and J usage is TRBJ2-7; tentative D call: TRBD1 (6 bases). CDR1 and CDR2 from the germline V gene are SGHAT and FQDESV (reference sequence). V lost 5 bases and J lost 3, with 11 bases in between. This CDR3 contains 13 residues. The CDR3 reads CASSRGQSYEQYF. In DNA, the CDR3 is TGTGCCAGCAGCCGCGGACAGAGCTACGAGCAGTACTTC.